What follows are 12 T cell receptor beta chains derived from one specimen sequenced in a study of untreated major depressive disorder (dated by TCRdb to the late 2010s). These receptors have no identified antigens. Libraries were prepared through the immunoSEQ multiplex PCR assay. What TCRdb holds here is the immuneACCESS table cut down to in-frame rearrangements. Part of the clones is not present; checked against another copy, under half of the missing clones reflect an unresolved V gene, and the others are unexplained. Counted in this sample were approximately 12,000 clones; over 80% of them appeared once. About 1.5% of the sample is in the top ten clones. Results and caveats for the whole study, not just this receptor: Higher TRBV05-01 (Vbeta 5.1) usage among CD4+ T cells of depressed patients compared with controls was confirmed by sequencing, with p = 0.040 in a one-tailed test.

Source material: CD4+ T cells from PBMCs. The receptors shown here come from a woman in her twenties or thirties with major depressive disorder.

V and J are TRBV19 and TRBJ2-4; D call uncertain. Germline V gene sequence: CDR1 LNHDA, CDR2 SQIVND (reference sequence). The CDR3 is made up of 16 amino acids. V dropped 4 bases and J dropped 0 bases, with 13 bases sitting between them. The CDR3 loop reads CASSTMGSGAKNIQYF. The DNA of the CDR3 is TGTGCCAGTAGTACAATGGGTAGTGGAGCCAAAAACATTCAGTACTTC.

The V gene is TRBV27, the J gene TRBJ1-2; tentative D call: TRBD1 (6 bases). This CDR3 is 13 amino acids long. V dropped 0 bases and J dropped 8 bases, with 10 bases sitting between them. Germline values: CDR1 MNHEY, CDR2 SMNVEV (reference sequence). CDR3 sequence reads: CASSLSGGRGYTF. The CDR3, as DNA: TGTGCCAGCAGTTTATCGGGGGGGCGCGGCTACACCTTC.

The rearrangement joins TRBV7-8 to TRBJ2-5; no reliable D call. V lost 1 base and J 5 bases, leaving 5 bases between the germline ends. The germline CDR1 and CDR2 sequences are SGHVS and FQNEAQ. This CDR3 has 12 residues. The CDR3 protein is CASSLGVETQYF. In DNA form, the CDR3 reads TGTGCCAGCAGCTTAGGCGTTGAGACCCAGTACTTC.

This clone was seen a handful of times. This sequence joins TRBV11-2 and TRBJ2-1; TRBD2 aligns across 12 bases. The CDR3 loop spans 17 amino acids. Unmatched junction bases numbered 16, after V lost 5 bases and J lost 11 bases. Germline CDR1 is SGHAT and CDR2 is FQNNGV. CDR3 coding DNA: TGTGCCAGCAGCCCTCTAGCGGGAGGGGGGGATTTGAAGAAGCAGTTCTTC. Its protein is CASSPLAGGGDLKKQFF.

This rearrangement joins TRBV23-1 to TRBJ1-2; no firm D call. TRBV23-1 is reported as an ORF; its role is uncertain. Trimming stripped 5 bases from V and 6 bases from J, with 31 bases between. The CDR3 has 19 residues. CDR3 sequence: CASSSRPVLLHTLHNGYTF. Here the CDR3 DNA reads TGCGCCAGCAGTAGCAGACCCGTACTCCTCCATACTCTCCACAATGGCTACACCTTC.

J is TRBJ2-5 and V is TRBV29-1; D may be TRBD2 (5 bases). Germline V gives CDR1 SQVTM, CDR2 ANQGSEA. V gave up 6 bases and J gave up 5 bases, with 19 bases separating them. This CDR3 comprises 14 residues. CDR3 region: CSVRRSPREETQYF. The CDR3 DNA sequence: TGCAGCGTGCGAAGGAGCCCAAGGGAGGAGACCCAGTACTTC.

This sequence joins TRBV7-9 and TRBJ2-3; 9 nucleotides line up with TRBD2. The CDR3 runs to 15 residues. V lost 8 bases and J lost 5; bases outside the gene matches: 11. The germline CDR1 and CDR2 sequences are SEHNR and FQNEAQ (reference sequence). The CDR3 nucleotides are TGTGCCAGCGGGTTGTTAGCGGGAGCGGGAGATACGCAGTATTTT. Amino acids: CASGLLAGAGDTQYF.

This clone was recorded once. The V gene is TRBV7-2, the J gene TRBJ2-7; 12 positions agree with TRBD2. Trimming took 1 base from V and 8 from J; bases not matched to a gene: 12. CDR1 is SGHTA and CDR2 is FQGNSA in the germline V gene. This CDR3 has 17 amino acids. The CDR3 nucleotides read TGTGCCAGCAGCTTAGGACTAGCGGGAGTTCGCCCCGAACAGCAGTACTTC. Translating it yields CASSLGLAGVRPEQQYF. The whole variable domain, filled in from reference TRBV7-2 and TRBJ2-7, reads GAGVSQSPSNKVTEKGKDVELRCDPISGHTALYWYRQSLGQGLEFLIYFQGNSAPDKSGLPSDRFSAERTGGSVSTLTIQRTQQEDSAVYLCASSLGLAGVRPEQQYFGPGTRLTVT.

This clone was detected only a few times. The CDR3 sequence: CASSRSGSSDNEQFF. CDR3 coding DNA: TGTGCCAGCAGCCGATCGGGGAGTAGCGACAATGAGCAGTTCTTC. V gene TRBV11-2 combines with J gene TRBJ2-1, with D possibly being TRBD2 (5 bases). Trimming took off 5 bases at V and 5 bases at J, with 16 bases between the two ends. The CDR3 is 15 residues long. CDR1 and CDR2 (germline): SGHAT, FQNNGV.

This sequence joins TRBV10-2 and TRBJ2-7, with TRBD2 identical over 13 bases. After removal of 2 bases from V and 6 bases from J, the junction contained 7 bases not matched to a gene. The CDR3 has 16 amino acids. Germline V gives CDR1 WSHSY, CDR2 SAAADI. CDR3: CASSEPRTSGRSEQYF. The CDR3 DNA follows: TGCGCCAGCAGTGAGCCCCGGACTAGCGGGAGATCCGAGCAGTACTTC.

The chain is built from TRBV19 and TRBJ2-1; perhaps TRBD2 as D (6 bases). Germline values: CDR1 LNHDA, CDR2 SQIVND (reference sequence). With 1 base removed from V and 4 bases from J, the gap between germline ends came to 11 bases. The CDR3 is 15 residues long. As DNA, the CDR3 is TGTGCCAGTAGTATAGGACTAGACAGTTACAATGAGCAGTTCTTC. Translation: CASSIGLDSYNEQFF.

The genes are TRBV7-2 and TRBJ1-2; possibly TRBD1 for D (5 bases). Trimming cost V 4 bases and J 8 bases, with 23 bases left between them. There are 16 residues in the CDR3. CDR1 SGHTA and CDR2 FQGNSA come from the germline V gene. The DNA for the CDR3 is TGTGCCAGCAGCTCCTCCTCCGACAGACCTAGGATCGGCTACACCTTC. Protein product: CASSSSSDRPRIGYTF.